Presented here are 22 T cell receptor beta chains from one specimen sequenced in a study of T cells in Graves' hyperthyroidism and ophthalmopathy. Template material for amplifying TCR beta CDR3 regions consisted of RNA transcripts. The HTBI primer set served for first-round RT-PCR of the TCR CDR3. Each CDR3 protein is one row after TCRdb ran MiXCR on the multiplex PCR reads. The table records under 300,000 distinct CDR3 sequences, about 14% of them present only once. The sequencing sample was made of blood. The receptor set was obtained from a woman between 40 and 50 years old with Graves' hyperthyroidism that later progressed to Graves' ophthalmopathy.

In its sample, this clonotype was seen a few times. This chain connects TRBV5-8 to TRBJ2-7; 7 nucleotides line up with TRBD1. Germline CDR1 reads SGHTS; CDR2 reads YDEGEE. The V segment lost 4 bases and the J segment 5 bases; nucleotides outside the gene matches: 9. The CDR3 runs to 14 residues. In DNA, the CDR3 is TGTGCCAGCAGCCCGAGACAGGGTTCCGACGAGCAGTACTTC. It translates to CASSPRQGSDEQYF.

V usage is TRBV7-9 and J usage is TRBJ1-1, with D unresolved. Germline V lookup: CDR1 SEHNR, CDR2 FQNEAQ (reference sequence). This CDR3 is built from 14 residues. V was cut by 5 bases and J by 4 bases, with 14 bases left in between. CDR3 sequence reads: CASSPMDGGTEAFF. CDR3 DNA: TGTGCCAGCAGCCCGATGGATGGTGGCACTGAAGCTTTCTTT. The entire variable domain, with the rest obtained from reference TRBV7-9 and TRBJ1-1, is as follows: DTGVSQNPRHKITKRGQNVTFRCDPISEHNRLYWYRQTLGQGPEFLTYFQNEAQLEKSRLLSDRFSAERPKGSFSTLEIQRTEQGDSAMYLCASSPMDGGTEAFFGQGTRLTVV.

This sequence joins TRBV4-1 and TRBJ2-5; D is ambiguous. The V end was cut by 0 bases, the J end by 5 bases, with 13 bases between. The length of the CDR3 is 15 residues. CDR1 and CDR2 (germline): MGHRA, YSYEKL. The CDR3 spells CASSQDIATSETQYF. DNA for the CDR3: TGCGCCAGCAGCCAAGATATCGCAACCTCCGAGACCCAGTACTTC.

This clonotype was recorded at least ten times. V gene TRBV12-3 or TRBV12-4 combines with J gene TRBJ2-7; D is unclear. With 6 bases removed from V and 3 bases from J, the gap between germline ends came to 12 bases. The CDR3 extends over 13 amino acids. The DNA for the CDR3 is TGTGCCAGCAGCCATAGTCTTCTCTACGAGCAGTACTTC. Amino acids: CASSHSLLYEQYF.

This clonotype was found many times. V is TRBV2 and J is TRBJ2-1; D perhaps matches TRBD1 (5 bases). With 4 bases removed from V and 3 bases from J, the gap between germline ends came to 16 bases. Germline lookup yields CDR1 SNHLY and CDR2 FYNNEI. This CDR3 comprises 16 residues. DNA for the CDR3: TGTGCCAGCAGTGCTTCAGACAGAAACGGCTACAATGAGCAGTTCTTC. Amino acid sequence: CASSASDRNGYNEQFF.

The V and J genes are TRBV19 and TRBJ1-3; the D is unclear. The CDR3 loop spans 18 amino acids. The V and J ends lost 3 bases and 0 bases respectively, with 18 bases between them. The V gene's germline CDR1 is LNHDA and CDR2 SQIVND (reference sequence). In DNA, the CDR3 is TGTGCCAGTAGTATGTATGGCGGACCTACTATCTCTGGAAACACCATATATTTT. Its protein is CASSMYGGPTISGNTIYF. The full variable domain, in which reference TRBV19 and TRBJ1-3 provide the parts outside the CDR3, is DGGITQSPKYLFRKEGQNVTLSCEQNLNHDAMYWYRQDPGQGLRLIYYSQIVNDFQKGDIAEGYSVSREKKESFPLTVTSAQKNPTAFYLCASSMYGGPTISGNTIYFGEGSWLTVV.

The table lists this clonotype with many counts. The chain links TRBV25-1 to TRBJ1-2; 8 bases line up with TRBD1. The CDR3 covers 16 residues. Losses at the gene ends were 2 bases for V and 6 bases for J; bases not matched to a gene: 11. Per germline, CDR1 MGHDK and CDR2 SYGVNS. The CDR3 loop is CASSERERTGRNGYTF. Written as DNA, the CDR3 is TGTGCCAGCAGTGAACGGGAACGGACAGGGAGGAATGGCTACACCTTC.

The gene calls are TRBV11-2 and TRBJ1-1; 9 nucleotides line up with TRBD1. This CDR3 comprises 16 residues. With 1 base clipped from V and 3 bases from J, the junction kept 6 bases outside the gene matches. Germline-derived CDR1 and CDR2 are SGHAT and FQNNGV. This CDR3 reads CASSLGGQGLDTEAFF. The CDR3 DNA follows: TGTGCCAGCAGCTTAGGGGGACAGGGTTTGGACACTGAAGCTTTCTTT. Full variable domain (missing parts from reference TRBV11-2 and TRBJ1-1): EAGVAQSPRYKIIEKRQSVAFWCNPISGHATLYWYQQILGQGPKLLIQFQNNGVVDDSQLPKDRFSAERLKGVDSTLKIQPAKLEDSAVYLCASSLGGQGLDTEAFFGQGTRLTVV.

This chain joins TRBV2 and TRBJ2-5, with D unresolved. CDR3 length equals 12 residues. Germline V gene data show CDR1 as SNHLY and CDR2 as FYNNEI. The V end lost 7 bases, the J end lost 10 bases, and 16 bases lay between the germline ends. In DNA form, the CDR3 reads TGTGCCAGCACTACAGCAGTAGGGCACCAGTACTTC. As protein: CASTTAVGHQYF.

The chain combines TRBV24-1 with TRBJ2-3; D is unresolved. The CDR3 runs 12 residues. V lost 3 bases, J lost 6 bases, and 6 bases lay in between. Per the germline V gene, CDR1 is KGHDR and CDR2 is SFDVKD. CDR3 protein: CATSDRMDTQYF. CDR3 bases: TGTGCCACCAGTGATCGGATGGATACGCAGTATTTT.

This clonotype showed up many times. CDR3 sequence: CASSPRDRVQPQHF. Here the CDR3 DNA reads TGTGCCAGCTCACCACGCGACAGGGTCCAGCCCCAGCATTTT. This chain links TRBV18 with TRBJ1-5; TRBD1 agrees at 7 bases. The germline CDR1 and CDR2 sequences are KGHSH and LQKENI. The V and J ends lost 1 base and 7 bases, in that order; junction bases with no gene match: 4. The CDR3 is 14 amino acids. Based on the CDR3 plus reference TRBV18 and TRBJ1-5, the full variable domain is NAGVMQNPRHLVRRRGQEARLRCSPMKGHSHVYWYRQLPEEGLKFMVYLQKENIIDESGMPKERFSAEFPKEGPSILRIQQVVRGDSAAYFCASSPRDRVQPQHFGDGTRLSIL.

This clonotype was counted at least ten times. J is TRBJ2-5 and V is TRBV7-8; 10 bases line up with TRBD2. V lost 5 bases to trimming and J lost 5 bases; unmatched junction nucleotides: 8. The germline gives CDR1 SGHVS, CDR2 FQNEAQ. The CDR3 sequence is 15 residues long. DNA of the CDR3: TGTGCCAGCAGCCCCCTAGCGGGAGTTGGGGAGACCCAGTACTTC. This encodes CASSPLAGVGETQYF.

This clonotype occurred a few times. J is TRBJ2-1 and V is TRBV20-1; the match to TRBD1 covers 9 bases. With V trimmed by 6 bases and J by 5 bases, 11 bases remained unmatched. The germline V gene has CDR1 DFQATT and CDR2 SNEGSKA (reference sequence). CDR3 length equals 15 residues. The CDR3 protein is CSAENLGQGNNEQFF. The CDR3 region has the DNA TGCAGTGCCGAGAATCTGGGACAGGGAAACAATGAGCAGTTCTTC.

This clonotype showed up many times. This chain links TRBV7-6 with TRBJ2-1; D might be TRBD2 (5 bases). Germline CDR1 and CDR2: SGHVS and FNYEAQ. V lost 6 bases, J lost 8 bases, and 26 bases lay in between. The CDR3 covers 17 residues. The CDR3 reads CASSLTSSGMRVDEQFF. CDR3 nucleotides: TGTGCCAGCAGTTTAACGTCGTCGGGGATGAGAGTCGATGAGCAGTTCTTC.

This clonotype came up many times. The chain uses TRBV20-1 and TRBJ2-1; no reliable D call. V lost 6 bases and J lost 10, with 19 bases in between. This CDR3 comprises 13 residues. In germline, CDR1 is DFQATT, CDR2 SNEGSKA (reference sequence). The CDR3 spells CSAAAQPTAEQFF. Here the CDR3 DNA reads TGCAGTGCCGCGGCGCAGCCTACGGCGGAGCAGTTCTTC.

This clonotype has at least ten counts. The chain uses TRBV19 and TRBJ2-1; 7 bases fit TRBD1. Germline values: CDR1 LNHDA, CDR2 SQIVND (reference sequence). Trimming removed 5 bases from V and 2 bases from J; junction bases left unmatched: 3. The length of the CDR3 is 14 residues. The CDR3 DNA reads TGTGCCAGTAGTGAGGGGGCCACCTACAATGAGCAGTTCTTC. It is translated as CASSEGATYNEQFF. The full variable domain, its missing parts supplied by reference TRBV19 and TRBJ2-1, is DGGITQSPKYLFRKEGQNVTLSCEQNLNHDAMYWYRQDPGQGLRLIYYSQIVNDFQKGDIAEGYSVSREKKESFPLTVTSAQKNPTAFYLCASSEGATYNEQFFGPGTRLTVL.

At least ten counts were recorded for this clonotype. This chain uses TRBV28 with TRBJ1-4; the D is unclear. Per the germline V gene, CDR1 is MDHEN and CDR2 is SYDVKM. The ends were cut back, 7 bases at V and 6 bases at J, with 15 bases in the middle. The length of the CDR3 is 14 residues. The CDR3 nucleotides read TGTGCCAGCAAGGGCCTCCTGTGGGATGAAAAACTGTTTTTT. Residues: CASKGLLWDEKLFF.

This clonotype appeared many times. The V call is TRBV11-2, the J call TRBJ2-5, with D perhaps TRBD2 (5 bases). CDR3 length: 13 residues. V lost 8 bases to trimming and J lost 5 bases, with 15 bases between them. The germline V gene encodes CDR1 SGHAT and CDR2 FQNNGV. In nucleotides, the CDR3 is TGTGCCAGCGCGAGGCGGGCGAGGGAGACCCAGTACTTC. It is translated as CASARRARETQYF.

This clonotype was picked up many times. V usage is TRBV5-6 and J usage is TRBJ2-2, with 12 bases aligning to TRBD2. The CDR3 has 16 residues. V was pared by 3 bases and J by 2 bases, with 2 bases of the junction left unmatched. Germline-derived CDR1 and CDR2 are SGHDT and YYEEEE. In DNA, the CDR3 is TGTGCCAGCAGCTGGGGACTAGCGGGTAACACCGGGGAGCTGTTTTTT. Its protein product is CASSWGLAGNTGELFF.

This clonotype was detected ten times or more. V and J are TRBV6-6 and TRBJ1-1; D remains unclear. The germline CDR1 and CDR2 sequences are MNHNY and SVGAGI (reference sequence). CDR3 length equals 16 residues. V was cut by 2 bases and J by 0 bases, with 13 bases left in between. The CDR3 DNA reads TGTGCCAGCAGTTACCGTCTCATTTCGGTGAACACTGAAGCTTTCTTT. Amino acids: CASSYRLISVNTEAFF.

The J gene is TRBJ2-3, the V gene TRBV27; D unclear. Trimming cost V 3 bases and J 6 bases, with 13 bases left between them. Germline-derived CDR1 and CDR2 are MNHEY and SMNVEV (reference sequence). This CDR3 has 14 residues. The CDR3 nucleotides are TGTGCCAGCAGTTTTCTCCCGCCCTTGGATACGCAGTATTTT. This sequence encodes CASSFLPPLDTQYF.

This clonotype was seen ten or more times. The chain recombines TRBV5-1 with TRBJ2-7; possibly TRBD2 for D (6 bases). The CDR3 is made up of 13 amino acids. The germline V gene encodes CDR1 SGHRS and CDR2 YFSETQ. Trimming removed 2 bases from V and 4 bases from J, with 10 bases in between. CDR3 nucleotide sequence: TGCGCCAGCAGCTTTTGGGGAGGATACGAGCAGTACTTC. It codes for CASSFWGGYEQYF.